This T cell receptor (beta chain) came from a study of metastatic and nonmetastatic thyroid tumors. Study background: For malignant and benign thyroid patients, tumor or nodule tissue and blood were the sources whose repertoires were compared.

Per the original methods: Clinicopathological groups differed in CDR3, with these differences serving to build a distant-metastasis classifier for papillary thyroid cancer. TCRdb reanalyzed the PCR reads via MiXCR. TCRdb, not the authors, supplied the V and J calls. This table has roughly 93,000 clones, 12% appearing once. No patient received treatment before thyroid surgery. V lost 2 bases, J lost 8 bases, and 9 bases stayed unmatched. CDR1 and CDR2 (germline): MDHEN, SYDVKM. The CDR3 has 15 residues. This clone came up a few times. Its antigen is undetermined. Findings and limits, study-wide: According to reports, the diversity of TCR beta was significantly higher in malignant thyroid tumors than in benign nodules, and this held in both blood and tumor samples.

The V gene is TRBV28, the J gene TRBJ1-2; 9 bases are a match to TRBD1. The source of this sequence is a female donor with papillary thyroid cancer or a benign thyroid nodule (not recorded which). Some clones in this sample may be carry-over from other donors' samples. The sequencing sample was made of blood. The CDR3 coding sequence is TGTGCCAGCAGTTTACCAGGGACAGGGTTGAGGGGCTACACCTTC. Translated: CASSLPGTGLRGYTF.